Reported below is one T cell receptor (beta chain). This clone's antigen is unknown. No base-level quality is on record; no much larger clone is a single base apart. This sample was included in a study of blood T cells in healthy people across ages (dated by TCRdb to the mid-2010s). The study in broad terms: In model experiments, template switching captured about one uniquely barcoded TCR beta cDNA molecule for every two T cells. Age-related changes in TCR beta repertoire diversity were measured in the study by deep sequencing normalized with unique cDNA molecular identifiers. Donors were grouped into four age groups: young (average 16 years), middle-aged (about 38), aged (over 55) and long-lived (about 90). To avoid experimental bias, donors of different ages were randomly spread across the sequencing lanes. The study analyzed two additional independent replicas of 1 million unique cDNA reads from the same blood draw for two donors, one aged 18 to 30 and one aged 80 or older.

Reading the germline V gene gives CDR1 SNHLY and CDR2 FYNNEI. Trimming accounts for 3 bases at V and 2 bases at J, while the number of junction bases matched to no gene is 8. From cysteine to phenylalanine, the CDR3 is 16 amino acids long. Only CDR3 DNA remains: 48 bases, in frame from the first base. Library generation was performed with 5' RACE. TCRdb records Illumina HiSeq 2500 as the sequencer. A second PCR of about 7 to 12 cycles was run with a J-beta primer mix and a sample-barcoded 5' primer. A unique molecular identifier was introduced onto each TCR beta cDNA molecule by a template-switch 5' adaptor carrying 12 random nucleotides. Each sample yielded at least 3 million CDR3-containing paired-end reads. The Mint cDNA synthesis kit, primed by a TRBC-specific oligonucleotide, was used to synthesize first-strand cDNA from all RNA. All cDNA was treated with uracil-DNA glycosylase and then went through a first 18-cycle PCR with the universal primers M1SS and BC2_uni_R. The original methods were these. Normalization of each sample was performed by random selection of 1 million high-quality reads, each carrying a distinct molecular identifier. Reads sharing molecular identifiers were discarded rather than binned into consensus sequences. MiTCR, with a Q25 quality threshold and the strictest error-elimination algorithm, was used for CDR3 identification, clonotype clustering and error correction. Lower-bound total TCR beta diversity was estimated with a nonparametric unseen species model using Euler transformation. TCRdb trimmed public reads at Q25 via fastp, called clones via MiXCR and kept in-frame beta chains. Entries that share a CDR3 protein sequence are merged under the most common genes and DNA. TCRdb, rather than the study authors, made the V and J calls. Across this sample there are roughly 1,300,000 distinct CDR3 sequences, with 59% seen only once. 6.5% to 8% of the sample goes to the ten largest clones.

Broad study findings and their caveats: Estimates of total diversity from one million sequenced T cells were regarded as lower bounds and underestimates. Compared with the aged group, the long-lived group had more naive CD4+ T cells, fewer expanded clones and increased TCR diversity, suggesting age selection. Observed TCR beta diversity per million T cells fell roughly linearly with age, and a significant reduction was already apparent by age approximately 41. Observed TCR beta diversity correlated strongly with the percentage of naive T cells measured by flow cytometry. Because profiling used bulk unsorted PBMCs, naive and antigen-experienced compartments could not be compared conclusively. Because donor CMV infection status was unknown, age-related changes in expanded clonotypes were potentially confounded.

Donors were a few dozen systemically healthy Caucasian individuals from Russia aged roughly 6 to 100 years. Each donor gave roughly 9 milliliters of peripheral blood, drawn into EDTA-treated Vacutainer tubes. Ficoll-Paque density-gradient centrifugation was used to isolate PBMCs, with at least 6.5 million per sample. Trizol reagent was used to extract total RNA from PBMCs, with at least 5 micrograms per sample. For every donor, flow cytometry on a PBMC aliquot measured the percentage of naive CD45RAhigh/CD27high T cells. The sequence was obtained from a man younger than 35 in good health. This sequence uses TRBV2 and TRBJ2-7; a stretch of 9 junction bases matches TRBD1. The sample was blood. CDR3 reads: CASSEGGTGYPYEQYF. In nucleotides, the sequence is TGTGCCAGCAGTGAGGGGGGGACAGGGTACCCCTACGAGCAGTACTTC.